The 21 T cell receptor beta chains below come from one sample, sequenced in a study of OX40 agonist ivuxolimab in advanced cancers. The assay was immunoSEQ multiplex PCR, and TCRdb's table has in-frame clones only and misses some. The data hold tens of thousands of clones, with roughly 84% observed a single time. The sample consisted of CD4+ or CD8+ T cells sorted from blood, taken in a trial of the OX40 agonist ivuxolimab. Source of these receptors: an adult with an advanced solid tumor such as melanoma, head and neck, liver or kidney cancer.

The chain is built from TRBV7-9 and TRBJ2-5; tentatively, D is TRBD2 (6 bases). The germline V gene encodes CDR1 SEHNR and CDR2 FQNEAQ (reference sequence). Deletions cut 6 bases from V and 5 bases from J, with 13 bases between. This CDR3 is built from 13 residues. CDR3 coding DNA: TGTGCCAGCAGACCTGGGGGAGGTGAGACCCAGTACTTC. It encodes CASRPGGGETQYF.

V usage is TRBV6-5 and J usage is TRBJ2-3; weak D call: TRBD2 (5 bases). This CDR3 has 15 amino acids. CDR1 is MNHEY, CDR2 SVGAGI, per germline. Trimming took off 0 bases at V and 2 bases at J, with 9 bases between the two ends. The CDR3 DNA reads as TGTGCCAGCAGTTACTCTGGCGGGTCCACAGATACGCAGTATTTT. Amino acids: CASSYSGGSTDTQYF.

The chain carries TRBV6-5 and TRBJ2-7; 13 bases are a match to TRBD2. The length of the CDR3 is 15 residues. J was trimmed by 3 bases and V by 7 bases; bases with no gene match: 6. In germline, CDR1 is MNHEY, CDR2 SVGAGI. DNA of the CDR3: TGTGCCAGCACCGACGGGACTAGCGGGAACTACGAGCAGTACTTC. Amino acid sequence: CASTDGTSGNYEQYF.

The CDR3: CATLREAAEGEQFF. CDR3 nucleotide sequence: TGTGCCACCCTGAGGGAGGCCGCGGAGGGAGAGCAGTTCTTC. J is TRBJ2-1 and V is TRBV15; possibly TRBD2 for D (6 bases). V was pared by 8 bases and J by 10 bases, with 21 bases between. The CDR3 spans 14 residues. Germline-derived CDR1 and CDR2 are LNHNV and YYDKDF (reference sequence).

V and J are TRBV5-1 and TRBJ2-5; 14 bases agree with TRBD2. Per the germline V gene, CDR1 is SGHRS and CDR2 is YFSETQ. Germline trimming cut 0 bases from V and 4 bases from J; bases unmatched to any gene: 2. This CDR3 is 16 amino acids long. The CDR3 loop reads CASSLGGLAGVETQYF. The CDR3 nucleotides are TGCGCCAGCAGCTTGGGGGGACTAGCGGGAGTAGAGACCCAGTACTTC.

The chain uses TRBV28 and TRBJ1-4; 10 positions agree with TRBD1. With 8 bases clipped from V and 9 bases from J, the junction kept 12 bases outside the gene matches. The CDR3 is 15 amino acids. Germline V gene lookup returns CDR1 MDHEN and CDR2 SYDVKM. CDR3 DNA sequence: TGTGCCAGCGCAAAGCCCGGGACAGGGGTTCAAAAACTGTTTTTT. Translating gives CASAKPGTGVQKLFF.

The chain uses TRBV18 and TRBJ2-3, with D perhaps matching TRBD1 (5 bases). Trimming shortened V by 4 bases and J by 0 bases, and 14 bases separated the two germline ends. The V gene's germline CDR1 is KGHSH and CDR2 LQKENI. The CDR3 loop spans 16 amino acids. The CDR3: CASSLTRQTSTDTQYF. Written as DNA, the CDR3 is TGTGCCAGCTCACTGACACGACAGACTAGCACAGATACGCAGTATTTT.

This chain connects TRBV5-5 to TRBJ2-7; D is possibly TRBD1 (6 bases). V gave up 2 bases and J gave up 3 bases, with 18 bases separating them. CDR3 length: 16 amino acids. CDR1 is SGHKS, CDR2 YYEKEE, per germline (reference sequence). In nucleotides, the CDR3 is TGTGCCAGCAGCTTTTCAGGGACCATCAGGGGCTACGAGCAGTACTTC. This translates into CASSFSGTIRGYEQYF.

This chain's CDR3 is CASSGAGAAGSYNEQFF. Written as DNA, the CDR3 is TGCGCCAGCAGTGGCGCTGGCGCGGCGGGCTCCTACAATGAGCAGTTCTTC. The rearrangement uses TRBV10-1 and TRBJ2-1, with D perhaps matching TRBD2 (5 bases). The germline gives CDR1 WNHNN, CDR2 SYGVQD (reference sequence). V was pared by 4 bases and J by 0 bases, with 16 bases between. The CDR3 is made up of 17 amino acids.

The rearrangement links TRBV2 to TRBJ2-1; maybe TRBD2 (6 bases). V was cut by 5 bases and J by 8 bases, with 16 bases left in between. The CDR3 covers 14 residues. Germline assignment: CDR1 SNHLY and CDR2 FYNNEI. CDR3 coding DNA: TGTGCCAGCAGTCGCGGCGGGAACTCCCATGAGCAGTTCTTC. It yields the protein CASSRGGNSHEQFF.

The V call is TRBV6-5, the J call TRBJ1-1; D might be TRBD1 (6 bases). V shed 0 bases and J shed 1 base, with 12 bases lying between them. Germline V gene lookup returns CDR1 MNHEY and CDR2 SVGAGI. This CDR3 has 16 amino acids. The CDR3 here is CASSYSSGAENTEAFF. In DNA, the CDR3 is TGTGCCAGCAGTTACTCGTCGGGGGCCGAGAACACTGAAGCTTTCTTT.

This sequence joins TRBV28 and TRBJ1-5, with D uncertain. CDR3 length: 11 amino acids. V lost 6 bases, J lost 5 bases, and 5 bases lay in between. In germline, CDR1 is MDHEN, CDR2 SYDVKM. This CDR3 reads CASRDDQPQHF. CDR3 DNA sequence: TGTGCCAGCAGGGACGATCAGCCCCAGCATTTT.

The rearrangement uses TRBV11-1 and TRBJ1-1, with D possibly TRBD1 on 6 matching bases. The CDR3 has 13 residues. V was clipped by 6 bases and J by 4 bases, with 12 bases between them. Germline V gene lookup returns CDR1 SGHAT and CDR2 FQDESV (reference sequence). The CDR3: CASRYTGFTEAFF. Here the CDR3 DNA reads TGTGCCAGCAGGTATACAGGGTTCACTGAAGCTTTCTTT. Combining the CDR3 with reference TRBV11-1 and TRBJ1-1 gives the whole variable domain EAEVAQSPRYKITEKSQAVAFWCDPISGHATLYWYRQILGQGPELLVQFQDESVVDDSQLPKDRFSAERLKGVDSTLKIQPAELGDSAMYLCASRYTGFTEAFFGQGTRLTVV.

V is TRBV29-1 and J is TRBJ2-2; D is ambiguous. The V end was cut by 5 bases, the J end by 4 bases, with 14 bases between. The CDR3 totals 14 residues. CDR1 SQVTM and CDR2 ANQGSEA come from the germline V gene. In DNA, the CDR3 is TGCAGCGTTACCTCTACTCTACTCACCGGGGAGCTGTTTTTT. Protein sequence: CSVTSTLLTGELFF.

The chain combines TRBV28 with TRBJ1-4; 9 positions agree with TRBD1. Germline CDR1 reads MDHEN; CDR2 reads SYDVKM. With V trimmed by 10 bases and J by 7 bases, 10 bases remained unmatched. CDR3 length: 14 residues. This CDR3 reads CATVQGAWGEKLFF. CDR3 bases: TGTGCCACTGTACAGGGGGCGTGGGGTGAAAAACTGTTTTTT. Together with reference TRBV28 and TRBJ1-4, the CDR3 gives the full variable domain: DVKVTQSSRYLVKRTGEKVFLECVQDMDHENMFWYRQDPGLGLRLIYFSYDVKMKEKGDIPEGYSVSREKKERFSLILESASTNQTSMYLCATVQGAWGEKLFFGSGTQLSVL.

This sequence joins TRBV19 and TRBJ2-2, with D perhaps TRBD1 (5 bases). V lost 1 base to trimming and J lost 6 bases, with 6 bases between them. Germline V gives CDR1 LNHDA, CDR2 SQIVND (reference sequence). CDR3 size: 13 residues. CDR3 DNA: TGTGCCAGTAGTATAGGACAGCCCGGGGAGCTGTTTTTT. Its translation: CASSIGQPGELFF.

The chain links TRBV5-1 to TRBJ2-1; 7 bases line up with TRBD1. Germline V lookup: CDR1 SGHRS, CDR2 YFSETQ. The CDR3 consists of 15 residues. J gave up 0 bases and V 3 bases, and 3 bases lay outside the gene matches. The CDR3 bases are TGCGCCAGCAGCTCGGACAGGAGCTCCTACAATGAGCAGTTCTTC. This codes for CASSSDRSSYNEQFF.

V and J are TRBV4-3 and TRBJ2-1; 8 bases line up with TRBD1. The V and J ends lost 0 bases and 9 bases, in that order; junction bases with no gene match: 10. The CDR3 sequence is 16 residues long. Germline V gene lookup returns CDR1 LGHNA and CDR2 YSLEER. The CDR3 loop reads CASSQDGVRGRVEQFF. The DNA for the CDR3 is TGCGCCAGCAGCCAAGATGGTGTCAGGGGGCGGGTTGAGCAGTTCTTC.

The V and J genes are TRBV11-3 and TRBJ2-1, with unresolved D. Trimming stripped 0 bases from V and 0 bases from J, with 6 bases between. The V gene's germline CDR1 is SGHNT and CDR2 YENEEA. The CDR3 has 15 residues. The CDR3 loop reads CASSLDKFSYNEQFF. The CDR3 DNA reads TGTGCCAGCAGCTTAGATAAGTTCTCCTACAATGAGCAGTTCTTC.

The chain couples TRBV7-8 to TRBJ1-4; the D gene is possibly TRBD1 (5 bases). V lost 1 base to trimming and J lost 8 bases, with 8 bases between them. This CDR3 has 13 residues. CDR1 and CDR2 from the germline V gene are SGHVS and FQNEAQ. The CDR3 region is CASSLGGGEKLFF. The CDR3 region has the DNA TGTGCCAGCAGCTTAGGGGGCGGAGAAAAACTGTTTTTT.

This clone was detected only once. The rearrangement uses TRBV5-1 and TRBJ1-2; the D is unclear. Germline values: CDR1 SGHRS, CDR2 YFSETQ. V was trimmed by 0 bases and J by 1 base, leaving 7 bases between them. This CDR3 comprises 14 residues. As DNA, the CDR3 is TGCGCCAGCAGCTTGGGCCCCGATAACTATGGCTACACCTTC. This gives the protein CASSLGPDNYGYTF.